A selection of T cell receptor beta chains follows, all from one sample in a study of blood T cell repertoires in COVID-19. This table comes from immunoSEQ multiplex PCR, and its TCRdb copy is limited to in-frame clones, with some not included. The repertoire holds about 200,000 clones, with approximately 91% as singletons. Sequences were obtained from peripheral blood. These receptors originate from a middle-aged man with COVID-19, enrolled during active disease. Both conserved end residues are part of each CDR3. Each record gives: D gene, J gene, clone size, V gene, CDR3 DNA, CDR3 protein. A D gene is named only where the DNA matches it firmly. Size values are once, few and many counts, or a class for expanded clones, and some rows have none.

TRBD1	TRBJ1-2	.	TRBV28	TGTGCCAGCCATACAGGGACAGAGCCTTACTATGGCTACACCTTC	CASHTGTEPYYGYTF
TRBD1	TRBJ2-7	.	TRBV19	TGTGCCAGTAGTTCCACTCCGGGACAGGGCTACGAGCAGTACTTC	CASSSTPGQGYEQYF
TRBD2	TRBJ2-7	.	TRBV11-2	TGTGCCAGCAGCCCGAAAGCTAGCGGGGGCTACGAGCAGTACTTC	CASSPKASGGYEQYF
.	TRBJ2-3	.	TRBV24-1	TGTGCCACCAGTGATTTTAGGGCAGGGGGGGATACGCAGTATTTT	CATSDFRAGGDTQYF
.	TRBJ2-7	.	TRBV5-6	TGTGCCAGCAGCCGAGAGGGGGAAGAGCAGTACTTC	CASSREGEEQYF
TRBD2	TRBJ2-7	few	TRBV4-1	TGCGCCAGCAGCCAAGGCGGACTAGCGGGAAGGTCGGTCGACGAGCAGTACTTC	CASSQGGLAGRSVDEQYF
.	TRBJ1-6	.	TRBV6-5	TGTGCCAGCAGTTACTCGGGACAACCTGGTTCACCCCTCCACTTT	CASSYSGQPGSPLHF
TRBD1	TRBJ1-4	.	TRBV15	TGTGCCACCAGCAGAGATTTGGGGGGGACAGGGGACGAAAAACTGTTTTTT	CATSRDLGGTGDEKLFF
.	TRBJ2-3	.	TRBV4-1	TGCGCCAGCAGCTGGTTACTACCGAGCACAGATACGCAGTATTTT	CASSWLLPSTDTQYF
.	TRBJ2-5	.	TRBV9	TGTGCCAGCAGCGTAGAATCCCGGCGGCCCCAAGAGACCCAGTACTTC	CASSVESRRPQETQYF
.	TRBJ1-2	.	TRBV11-2	TGTGCCAGCAGCCCCACCCCCGACAGTTATGGCTACACCTTC	CASSPTPDSYGYTF
.	TRBJ2-7	.	TRBV29-1	TGCAGCGTTGAGTTAAGGAGGAGGGGAACCTACGAGCAGTACTTC	CSVELRRRGTYEQYF
.	TRBJ2-1	.	TRBV5-5	TGTGCCAGCAGCTCCTCTAGCGCTGGTGAGCAGTTCTTC	CASSSSSAGEQFF
.	TRBJ1-1	once	TRBV29-1	TGCAGCTCGAATAACAGGTTATCTTCTACTGAAGCTTTCTTT	CSSNNRLSSTEAFF
TRBD2	TRBJ2-1	.	TRBV6-6	TGTGCCGCCGCGGGGGGGCCATACAATGAGCAGTTCTTC	CAAAGGPYNEQFF
.	TRBJ1-6	.	TRBV5-6	TGTGCCAGCAGCTTGGCATGGCACCAAAGCTCCTATAATTCACCCCTCCACTTT	CASSLAWHQSSYNSPLHF
TRBD2	TRBJ2-5	.	TRBV3-1/TRBV3-2	TGTGCCAGCACCCCGTGGGCTAGCGGGGGGTTAGAGACCCAGTACTTC	CASTPWASGGLETQYF
TRBD1	TRBJ1-4	few	TRBV4-1	TGCGCCAGCAGCCAAGAGGGGACAGAAGAAAAACTGTTTTTT	CASSQEGTEEKLFF